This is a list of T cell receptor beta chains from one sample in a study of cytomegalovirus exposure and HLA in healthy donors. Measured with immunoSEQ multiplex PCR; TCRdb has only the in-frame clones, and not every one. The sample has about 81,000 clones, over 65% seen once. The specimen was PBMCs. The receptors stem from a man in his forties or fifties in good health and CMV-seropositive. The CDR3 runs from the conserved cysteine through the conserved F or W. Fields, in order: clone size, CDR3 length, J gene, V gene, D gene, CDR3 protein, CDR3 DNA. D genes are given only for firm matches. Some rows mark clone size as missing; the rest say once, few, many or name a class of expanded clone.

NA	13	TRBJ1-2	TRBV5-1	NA	CASSLGEYYGYTF	TGCGCCAGCAGCTTAGGGGAATACTATGGCTACACCTTC
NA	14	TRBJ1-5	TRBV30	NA	CAWRGHNVNQPQHF	TGTGCCTGGAGGGGACACAACGTTAATCAGCCCCAGCATTTT
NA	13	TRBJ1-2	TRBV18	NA	CASSVDKTYGYTF	TGTGCCAGCTCCGTGGACAAAACCTATGGCTACACCTTC
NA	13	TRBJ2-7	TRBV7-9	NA	CASSWVGGDEQYF	TGTGCCAGCAGCTGGGTGGGCGGGGACGAGCAGTACTTC
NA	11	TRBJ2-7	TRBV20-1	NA	CSASGAYEQYF	TGCAGTGCTAGCGGAGCCTACGAGCAGTACTTC
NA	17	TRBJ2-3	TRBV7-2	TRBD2	CASSLGGLAGVADTQYF	TGTGCCAGCAGCTTAGGAGGACTAGCGGGGGTGGCAGATACGCAGTATTTT
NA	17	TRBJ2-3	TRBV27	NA	CASSVKTGTRTTDTQYF	TGTGCCAGCAGTGTCAAAACCGGGACAAGGACCACAGATACGCAGTATTTT
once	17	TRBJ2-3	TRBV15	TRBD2	CATSRDLPSGLTDTQYF	TGTGCCACCAGCAGAGATCTTCCTAGCGGACTCACAGATACGCAGTATTTT
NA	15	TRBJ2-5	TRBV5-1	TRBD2	CASSLIRTREETQYF	TGCGCCAGCAGCTTAATTAGGACTAGGGAAGAGACCCAGTACTTC
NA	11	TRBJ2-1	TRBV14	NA	CASSPRDEQFF	TGTGCCAGCAGCCCCCGGGATGAGCAGTTCTTC
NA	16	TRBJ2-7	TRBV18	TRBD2	CASSPREVAGVYEQYF	TGTGCCAGCTCACCAAGGGAAGTAGCGGGAGTATACGAGCAGTACTTC
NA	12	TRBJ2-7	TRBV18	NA	CASSLETGLEYF	TGTGCCAGCTCTCTTGAGACAGGTCTGGAGTACTTC
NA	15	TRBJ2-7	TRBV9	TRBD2	CASSVGLAGVYEQYF	TGTGCCAGCAGCGTAGGGCTAGCGGGGGTCTACGAGCAGTACTTC
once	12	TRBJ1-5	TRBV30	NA	CACTQGNQPQHF	TGTGCCTGCACCCAGGGAAATCAGCCCCAGCATTTT
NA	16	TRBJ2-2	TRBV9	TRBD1	CASSPRQGRYTGELFF	TGTGCCAGCAGCCCAAGACAGGGTCGGTACACCGGGGAGCTGTTTTTT
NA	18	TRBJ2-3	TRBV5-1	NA	CASSLVAYSSGISDTQYF	TGCGCCAGCAGCTTGGTGGCCTACAGCTCTGGAATCTCAGATACGCAGTATTTT
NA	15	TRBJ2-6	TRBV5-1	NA	CASKTDPSGANGLTF	TGCGCCAGTAAAACCGACCCCTCTGGGGCCAACGGCCTGACTTTC
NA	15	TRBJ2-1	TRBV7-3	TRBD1	CASSTSTGAYNEQFF	TGTGCCAGCAGCACTTCGACAGGGGCCTACAATGAGCAGTTCTTC
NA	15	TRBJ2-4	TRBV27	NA	CASSSQGHLENIQYF	TGTGCCAGCAGTTCCCAGGGGCACCTCGAAAACATTCAGTACTTC
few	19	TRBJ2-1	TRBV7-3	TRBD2	CASSLLATSGRASYNEQFF	TGTGCCAGCAGCCTCCTAGCGACTAGCGGGAGGGCCTCCTACAATGAGCAGTTCTTC
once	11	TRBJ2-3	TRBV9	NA	CASSGGDTQYF	TGTGCCAGCAGCGGGGGCGATACGCAGTATTTT
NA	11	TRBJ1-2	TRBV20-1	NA	CSVRGNYGYTF	TGCAGTGTCAGGGGTAACTATGGCTACACCTTC
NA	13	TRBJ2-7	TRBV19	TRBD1	CASSQGAQYEQYF	TGTGCCAGTTCTCAGGGGGCGCAGTACGAGCAGTACTTC
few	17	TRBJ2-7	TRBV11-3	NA	CASSQDWGGASAYEQYF	TGTGCCAGCAGCCAAGATTGGGGCGGGGCGAGCGCCTACGAGCAGTACTTC
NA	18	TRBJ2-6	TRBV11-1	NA	CASSFRGGAGSGANGLTF	TGTGCCAGCAGCTTCCGCGGGGGCGCGGGCTCTGGGGCCAACGGCCTGACTTTC
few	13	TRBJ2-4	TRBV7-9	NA	CASSFRTANIQYF	TGTGCCAGCAGCTTCCGGACTGCAAACATTCAGTACTTC
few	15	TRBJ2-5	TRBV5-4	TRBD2	CASSLDLSGTETQYF	TGTGCCAGCAGCTTGGATCTTAGCGGGACTGAGACCCAGTACTTC
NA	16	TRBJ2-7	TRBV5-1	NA	CASSLLRGFRPYEQYF	TGCGCCAGCAGCCTCCTGCGAGGGTTCAGGCCCTACGAGCAGTACTTC
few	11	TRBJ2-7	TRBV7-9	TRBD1	CASSSGQIQYF	TGTGCCAGCAGCTCGGGACAGATTCAGTACTTC
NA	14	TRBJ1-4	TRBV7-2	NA	CASSIGQTNEKLFF	TGTGCCAGCAGCATCGGACAGACGAATGAAAAACTGTTTTTT
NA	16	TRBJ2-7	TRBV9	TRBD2	CASSVSAGGSSYEQYF	TGTGCCAGCAGCGTATCCGCGGGAGGGAGCTCCTACGAGCAGTACTTC
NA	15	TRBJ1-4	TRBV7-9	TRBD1	CASSLEDRYNEKLFF	TGTGCCAGCAGCTTAGAGGACAGGTACAATGAAAAACTGTTTTTT
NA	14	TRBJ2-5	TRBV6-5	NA	CASSYVGVRETQYF	TGTGCCAGCAGTTACGTGGGTGTGCGGGAGACCCAGTACTTC
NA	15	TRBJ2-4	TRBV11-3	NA	CASSLVQVAKNIQYF	TGTGCCAGCAGCTTAGTTCAGGTTGCCAAAAACATTCAGTACTTC
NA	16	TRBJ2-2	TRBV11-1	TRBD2	CASSKLAGGPPGELFF	TGTGCCAGCAGCAAACTAGCGGGAGGGCCCCCCGGGGAGCTGTTTTTT
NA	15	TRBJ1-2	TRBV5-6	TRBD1	CASSFRDRGLGGYTF	TGTGCCAGCAGCTTTAGGGACAGGGGGCTTGGAGGCTACACCTTC
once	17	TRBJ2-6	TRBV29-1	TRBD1	CSVPGTGGNSGANVLTF	TGCAGCGTACCCGGGACAGGGGGCAACTCTGGGGCCAACGTCCTGACTTTC
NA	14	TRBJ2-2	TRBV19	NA	CASNPAGNTGELFF	TGTGCCAGTAACCCCGCCGGGAACACCGGGGAGCTGTTTTTT
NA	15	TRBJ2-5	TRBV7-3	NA	CASSLGRQSQETQYF	TGTGCCAGCAGCTTAGGGCGACAGTCCCAAGAGACCCAGTACTTC